One T cell receptor (beta chain) is described in this entry. Carrying unique molecular identifiers, the cDNA also gained a universal primer site through template switching. Using its own MiXCR run on the 5' RACE reads, TCRdb lists one record per CDR3 protein. The data show approximately 600,000 distinct CDR3 sequences, just over 7% seen once. The data were obtained in a study of identical twins. These data also featured in a second study, about yellow fever vaccine responses in identical twins.

The sample taken for sequencing was PBMCs. This TCR was sampled from a woman under 30 in good health.

Here the CDR3 DNA reads TGCGCCAGCAGCACCACGGGCCATAGCAATCAGCCCCAGCATTTT. Its protein is CASSTTGHSNQPQHF. V gene TRBV5-1 combines with J gene TRBJ1-5; D is uncertain. V gave up 4 bases and J gave up 0 bases, with 11 bases separating them. Germline V CDR1 and CDR2: SGHRS, YFSETQ. The CDR3 is made up of 15 amino acids.